The sample holds a few counts of the clone carrying this T cell receptor beta chain. Its antigen is undetermined. These data originate in a study of identical twins. The V gene lost 9 bases and the J gene lost 0 bases, with 14 bases spanning the gap. The CDR3 loop spans 15 amino acids. The germline V gene encodes CDR1 SEHNR and CDR2 FQNEAQ (reference sequence). TCRdb ran MiXCR on the 5' RACE reads and lists one entry per CDR3 protein. In the table there are about 530,000 distinct CDR3 sequences, approximately 16% of which are singletons. General study points: There is a chance that invariant MAIT and iNKT cells partially muddied zero-insertion analyses.

The sample also formed part of further work on yellow fever vaccine responses in identical twins.

V gene TRBV7-9 combines with J gene TRBJ2-2, with D perhaps given as TRBD1 or TRBD2 (6 bases each). The origin of this receptor is a woman aged 18-29 years in good health. Sequencing was carried out using CD4+ T cells sorted from blood. The CDR3 here is CASGGQETNTGELFF. The DNA for the CDR3 is TGTGCCAGTGGGGGGCAGGAAACGAACACCGGGGAGCTGTTTTTT. Full variable domain (rest looked up from reference TRBV7-9 and TRBJ2-2): DTGVSQNPRHKITKRGQNVTFRCDPISEHNRLYWYRQTLGQGPEFLTYFQNEAQLEKSRLLSDRFSAERPKGSFSTLEIQRTEQGDSAMYLCASGGQETNTGELFFGEGSRLTVL.